This is a list of T cell receptor beta chains from one sample in a study of regulatory T cells in long-lasting Graves disease. In TCRdb, the multiplex PCR reads were re-called with MiXCR into one record per CDR3 protein. The sample holds under 700,000 distinct CDR3 sequences, approximately 16% seen once. These data also featured in a second study, about T cells in Graves' hyperthyroidism and ophthalmopathy.

The specimen was peripheral blood mononuclear cells (PBMCs), collected at new diagnosis, from a patient treated with antithyroid drugs. The receptors originated from a woman aged 40-65 years with Graves disease. CDR3s include the opening cysteine and the closing phenylalanine or tryptophan. D genes are given only for firm matches. A clone size is listed for some rows: how often the clone was seen (once, few, many), or a class if it is expanded.

d_call | j_call | v_call | clone_size | cdr3_aa | cdr3_nt
NA | TRBJ1-2 | TRBV3-1 | many | CASSRDFASGYTF | TGTGCCAGCAGCCGGGACTTCGCCTCTGGCTACACCTTC
NA | TRBJ2-2 | TRBV18 | NA | CASSPKGNPTGELFF | TGTGCCAGCTCACCAAAGGGGAACCCTACCGGGGAGCTGTTTTTT
TRBD1 | TRBJ1-4 | TRBV9 | NA | CASSVGLGQGEEKLFF | TGTGCCAGCAGCGTAGGTTTGGGACAGGGTGAAGAAAAACTGTTTTTT
TRBD1 | TRBJ1-4 | TRBV11-2 | many | CASSLYGRQGAGEKLFF | TGTGCCAGCAGCTTATATGGGCGACAGGGGGCTGGTGAAAAACTGTTTTTT
NA | TRBJ1-6 | TRBV3-1 | many | CASSQGGLNSPLHF | TGTGCCAGCAGCCAAGGGGGTCTCAATTCACCCCTCCACTTT
NA | TRBJ1-5 | TRBV7-8 | NA | CASSLVQGNLIQPQHF | TGTGCCAGCAGCTTAGTTCAGGGAAATCTTATTCAGCCCCAGCATTTT
TRBD1 | TRBJ2-7 | TRBV11-2 | many | CASSRSTGRYEQYF | TGTGCCAGCAGCCGTTCGACAGGGCGCTACGAGCAGTACTTC
TRBD1 | TRBJ2-2 | TRBV11-2 | NA | CATKGQANTGELFF | TGTGCCACCAAGGGACAGGCGAACACCGGGGAGCTGTTTTTT
NA | TRBJ1-5 | TRBV4-1 | NA | CASSQVTTGTNQPQHF | TGCGCCAGCAGCCAAGTCACTACAGGGACGAATCAGCCCCAGCATTTT
NA | TRBJ2-5 | TRBV30 | few | CAWSAGRLQETQYF | TGTGCCTGGAGTGCAGGACGGCTCCAAGAGACCCAGTACTTC
NA | TRBJ1-3 | TRBV18 | many | CASSPPRNTIYF | TGTGCCAGCTCACCACCGCGGAACACCATATATTTT
NA | TRBJ2-4 | TRBV20-1 | few | CSAWTVAKNIQHF | TGCAGTGCTTGGACAGTAGCCAAAAACATTCAGCACTTC
TRBD1 | TRBJ2-2 | TRBV12-3/TRBV12-4 | NA | CATSRGQGAGELFF | TGTGCCACCAGCAGGGGACAGGGGGCCGGGGAGCTGTTTTTT
NA | TRBJ2-3 | TRBV30 | many | CAWRRGLADTQYF | TGTGCCTGGAGGAGGGGACTGGCGGATACGCAGTATTTT
TRBD1 | TRBJ1-2 | TRBV12-3/TRBV12-4 | many | CASRDSTGTGKGYTF | TGTGCCAGCAGAGATTCTACCGGGACAGGGAAAGGCTACACCTTC
TRBD1 | TRBJ1-5 | TRBV20-1 | few | CSATGDSNQPQHF | TGCAGTGCCACAGGGGACAGCAATCAGCCCCAGCATTTT
NA | TRBJ2-7 | TRBV4-1 | NA | CASSQDQVNYEQYF | TGCGCCAGCAGCCAAGATCAGGTGAATTACGAGCAGTACTTC
NA | TRBJ2-1 | TRBV11-3 | many | CASSFGPIQAQFF | TGTGCCAGCAGCTTCGGGCCCATCCAAGCGCAGTTCTTC
TRBD1 | TRBJ1-3 | TRBV3-1 | NA | CASSKNQGAGGNTIYF | TGTGCCAGCAGCAAAAACCAGGGGGCAGGAGGAAACACCATATATTTT
NA | TRBJ1-1 | TRBV14 | NA | CASSQGGWYGTEAFF | TGTGCCAGCAGCCAGGGGGGGTGGTATGGAACTGAAGCTTTCTTT
NA | TRBJ2-7 | TRBV11-2 | many | CASSLEEGPSYEQYF | TGTGCCAGCAGCTTAGAAGAGGGGCCCTCCTACGAGCAGTACTTC
NA | TRBJ2-4 | TRBV10-3 | few | CAISESTIGNIQYF | TGTGCCATCAGTGAGTCTACTATAGGAAACATTCAGTACTTC
NA | TRBJ2-3 | TRBV11-3 | many | CASTSGWGTDTQYF | TGTGCCAGCACCTCTGGGTGGGGAACAGATACGCAGTATTTT
TRBD1 | TRBJ1-2 | TRBV19 | NA | CASSFGTGTGYTF | TGTGCCAGTAGTTTCGGGACAGGGACCGGCTACACCTTC
NA | TRBJ1-1 | TRBV7-2 | few | CASSFPGGNTEAFF | TGTGCCAGCAGCTTCCCGGGTGGTAACACTGAAGCTTTCTTT
NA | TRBJ2-7 | TRBV5-1 | NA | CASSLAGGVPYEQYF | TGCGCCAGCAGCTTGGCCGGTGGGGTCCCCTACGAGCAGTACTTC
NA | TRBJ1-5 | TRBV2 | many | CAIKNRVNQPQHF | TGTGCCATAAAGAACAGGGTCAATCAGCCCCAGCATTTT
TRBD1 | TRBJ1-3 | TRBV30 | NA | CAWSRTGSRNTIYF | TGTGCCTGGAGCCGGACAGGGTCCAGAAACACCATATATTTT
TRBD1 | TRBJ1-1 | TRBV19 | NA | CATQQTGLAEAFF | TGTGCCACTCAACAGACAGGGCTCGCTGAAGCTTTCTTT
TRBD2 | TRBJ2-1 | TRBV28 | many | CASRTGGPSYNEQFF | TGTGCCAGCAGGACGGGGGGTCCCTCCTACAATGAGCAGTTCTTC
NA | TRBJ1-6 | TRBV5-1 | many | CASSLVRGSPLHF | TGCGCCAGCAGCTTGGTTAGGGGTTCACCCCTCCACTTT
NA | TRBJ2-1 | TRBV10-3 | many | CAISPSASPTNNEQFF | TGTGCCATCAGTCCCTCGGCCAGCCCTACTAACAATGAGCAGTTCTTC
NA | TRBJ2-3 | TRBV12-3/TRBV12-4 | many | CASSLGLTDTQYF | TGTGCCAGCAGCTTAGGCTTAACAGATACGCAGTATTTT
NA | TRBJ2-7 | TRBV6-5 | NA | CASSYDGTYEQYF | TGTGCCAGCAGTTACGATGGGACCTACGAGCAGTACTTC
TRBD1 | TRBJ1-6 | TRBV9 | many | CASSVEGQGDSPPHF | TGTGCCAGCAGCGTAGAGGGACAGGGGGATTCACCCCCCCACTTT
TRBD1 | TRBJ1-1 | TRBV11-2 | NA | CASSFGQGFTEAFF | TGTGCCAGCAGCTTCGGACAGGGGTTCACTGAAGCTTTCTTT
NA | TRBJ2-3 | TRBV2 | many | CASSDGPPDTQYF | TGTGCCAGCAGTGACGGGCCCCCAGATACGCAGTATTTT
TRBD1 | TRBJ2-3 | TRBV2 | many | CASSPGQIDTQYF | TGTGCCAGCAGTCCGGGACAGATTGATACGCAGTATTTT
NA | TRBJ1-6 | TRBV29-1 | few | CSVDLGSGSPLHF | TGCAGCGTTGATCTGGGCAGCGGGTCACCCCTCCACTTT
NA | TRBJ2-2 | TRBV7-9 | NA | CASSGYRQANTGELFF | TGTGCCAGCAGCGGATACAGGCAAGCGAACACCGGGGAGCTGTTTTTT
TRBD2 | TRBJ2-2 | TRBV4-1 | NA | CASSPTASGVLGTGELFF | TGCGCCAGCAGCCCCACCGCTAGCGGGGTTCTAGGCACCGGGGAGCTGTTTTTT
TRBD1 | TRBJ1-5 | TRBV19 | NA | CASKEGQGEGQPQHF | TGTGCCAGTAAGGAGGGACAGGGTGAGGGTCAGCCCCAGCATTTT
NA | TRBJ2-5 | TRBV9 | few | CASSPPTGLQETQYF | TGTGCCAGCAGCCCGCCAACAGGGCTCCAAGAGACCCAGTACTTC